This is a list of T cell receptor beta chains from one sample in a study of Ad26.COV2.S vaccination and SARS-CoV-2 variants. Assay used: immunoSEQ multiplex PCR; TCRdb lists only in-frame clones, some missing. Of 400,000 to 450,000 clones in the sample, around 90% are singletons; the top ten hold less than 15%. The sample here was peripheral blood, taken in a trial of Ad26.COV2.S vaccine versus placebo. These receptors all stem from a person aged 18-65 years who received the Ad26.COV2.S COVID-19 vaccine or a placebo. Each CDR3 is given with its conserved first and last residue. D genes are given only for firm matches. For some rows the clone size is stated as once, few or many, or as a class when expanded; others skip it.

d_call j_call v_call clone_size cdr3_aa cdr3_nt
NA TRBJ2-5 TRBV7-2 NA CASSVGRAETQYF TGTGCCAGCAGTGTGGGCAGGGCAGAGACCCAGTACTTC
NA TRBJ2-2 TRBV3-1/TRBV3-2 once CASSQLGEGNTGELFF TGTGCCAGCAGCCAATTGGGTGAGGGCAACACCGGGGAGCTGTTTTTT
NA TRBJ1-5 TRBV18 NA CASSPPGVQNQPQHF TGTGCCAGCTCACCACCAGGGGTCCAAAATCAGCCCCAGCATTTT
NA TRBJ1-2 TRBV24-1 NA CATRPWGNYGYTF TGTGCCACCAGACCCTGGGGCAACTATGGCTACACCTTC
NA TRBJ2-1 TRBV5-5 NA CASSLATSNEQFF TGTGCCAGCAGCTTGGCAACTAGCAATGAGCAGTTCTTC
NA TRBJ1-5 TRBV6-2/TRBV6-3 NA CASSYLQGNNQPQHF TGTGCCAGCAGTTACCTTCAGGGAAACAATCAGCCCCAGCATTTT
NA TRBJ2-7 TRBV7-2 NA CASSLARIRDEQYF TGTGCCAGCAGCTTAGCGAGAATCCGGGACGAGCAGTACTTC
TRBD2 TRBJ2-1 TRBV18 NA CASSPDRGSTYNEQFF TGTGCCAGCTCACCAGATCGCGGGAGCACCTACAATGAGCAGTTCTTC
NA TRBJ1-1 TRBV7-9 few CASSLAGGNTEAFF TGTGCCAGCAGCTTAGCGGGCGGGAACACTGAAGCTTTCTTT
NA TRBJ1-4 TRBV3-1/TRBV3-2 NA CASSQASATNEKLFF TGTGCCAGCAGCCAAGCTTCTGCAACTAATGAAAAACTGTTTTTT
NA TRBJ2-1 TRBV5-6 once CASSADFYNEQFF TGTGCCAGCAGCGCGGACTTTTACAATGAGCAGTTCTTC
NA TRBJ2-7 TRBV11-3 NA CASSLGGFAEQYF TGTGCCAGCAGCTTAGGAGGGTTTGCTGAGCAGTACTTC
NA TRBJ2-1 TRBV7-9 once CASSSRTVEYNEQFF TGTGCCAGCAGCTCCCGGACTGTAGAGTACAATGAGCAGTTCTTC
NA TRBJ1-1 TRBV28 once CASSPRGGRNTEAFF TGTGCCAGCAGTCCCCGGGGAGGGCGAAACACTGAAGCTTTCTTT
NA TRBJ2-3 TRBV7-6 NA CASSLVGGTDTQYF TGTGCCAGCAGCTTAGTGGGGGGCACAGATACGCAGTATTTT